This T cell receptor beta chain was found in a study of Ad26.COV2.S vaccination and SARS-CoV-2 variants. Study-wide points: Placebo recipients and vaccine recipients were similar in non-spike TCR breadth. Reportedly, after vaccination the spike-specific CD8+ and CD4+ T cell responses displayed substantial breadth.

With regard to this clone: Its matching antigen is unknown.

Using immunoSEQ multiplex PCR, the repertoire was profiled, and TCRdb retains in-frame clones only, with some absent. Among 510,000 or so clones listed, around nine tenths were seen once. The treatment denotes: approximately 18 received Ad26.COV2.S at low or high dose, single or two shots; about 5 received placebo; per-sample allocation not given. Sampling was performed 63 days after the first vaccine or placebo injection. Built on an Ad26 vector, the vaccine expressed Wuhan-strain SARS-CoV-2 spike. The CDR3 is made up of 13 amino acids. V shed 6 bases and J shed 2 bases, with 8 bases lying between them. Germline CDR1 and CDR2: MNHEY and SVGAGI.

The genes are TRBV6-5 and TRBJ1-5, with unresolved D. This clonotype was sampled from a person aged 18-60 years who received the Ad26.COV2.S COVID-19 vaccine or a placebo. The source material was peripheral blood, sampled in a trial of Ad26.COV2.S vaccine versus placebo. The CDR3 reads CASRKGGNQPQHF. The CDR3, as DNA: TGTGCCAGCAGGAAAGGCGGCAATCAGCCCCAGCATTTT.